At least ten counts were recorded for the clone carrying this T cell receptor beta chain. Regions amplified from RNA transcripts were the TCR beta CDR3 regions. The HTBI set primed first-round TCR CDR3 RT-PCR. TCRdb reprocessed the multiplex PCR reads via MiXCR and lists one record per CDR3 protein. The sample includes 500,000 to 600,000 distinct CDR3 sequences, approximately 20% seen only once; the top ten take 45% to 50%. The data were taken from a study of T cells in Graves' hyperthyroidism and ophthalmopathy. Uncontrolled infection, other autoimmune disease, pregnancy or lactation disqualified patients from enrolment. Clinical symptoms, serum thyroxine, TRAb, thyroid ultrasound and orbital computed tomography established diagnosis. Trimming stripped 4 bases from V and 10 bases from J, with 12 bases between. The CDR3 sequence is 12 residues long. The germline gives CDR1 SGHRS, CDR2 YFSETQ.

The clonotype was recovered from a man between 40 and 49 years old with Graves' ophthalmopathy. Sequenced material: blood. V is TRBV5-1 and J is TRBJ2-1, with D perhaps being TRBD1 or TRBD2 (5 bases each). CDR3 loop: CASSPGRREQFF. The CDR3 region has the DNA TGCGCCAGCAGCCCGGGACGAAGGGAGCAGTTCTTC.